A single T cell receptor beta chain is shown here with its context. It lacks a known antigen. Base quality data are lacking; no much larger clone is found one base away. The method was the immunoSEQ multiplex PCR assay. TCRdb re-hosts the immuneACCESS table, in-frame sequences only. Its copies lack some clones; in the studies checked, an unresolved V gene accounts for under half of them, and the cause for the rest is not known. A total of tens of thousands of clones appear in this sample, 93% of them only once. The top ten clonotypes cover 3.9% of the sample. These data are taken from a study of T cell changes during pregnancy in multiple sclerosis (dated by TCRdb to about 2019). Regarding the research as a whole: In women with multiple sclerosis, the researchers looked at how the T cell repertoire shifted as pregnancy progressed.

From the germline V gene (reference sequence), CDR1 is MNHEY and CDR2 is SMNVEV. The CDR3 holds 12 amino acids from the cysteine to the phenylalanine. The retained sequence is limited to the CDR3, 36 bases, with the frame set at the first base. The trim is 8 bases for V and 12 bases for J, with a gap of 16 bases between the germline ends. This TCR came from a female donor with multiple sclerosis, enrolled in a pregnancy study. Here the chain combines TRBV27 and TRBJ1-4, with the D gene not confidently named. The material was CD8+ T cells from peripheral blood mononuclear cells, obtained after pregnancy. The nucleotide sequence reads TGTGCCAGCGGGGAGGGCCCTGTGGAACTGTTTTTT. It is translated as CASGEGPVELFF.